These 27 T cell receptor beta chains were sequenced from one sample in a study of blood T cell repertoires in COVID-19. The repertoire was sequenced with immunoSEQ multiplex PCR; TCRdb's copy has only in-frame clones and lacks some. The repertoire holds 270,000 or so clones, with about 89% as singletons. Material: PBMCs or T cells enriched from blood (not recorded which). The receptors here all came from a woman younger than 35 who had recovered from COVID-19.

J is TRBJ2-4 and V is TRBV5-1; tentative D call: TRBD1 (5 bases). Germline CDR1 and CDR2: SGHRS and YFSETQ. V shed 0 bases and J shed 6 bases, with 10 bases lying between them. This CDR3 spans 14 amino acids. The CDR3, as DNA: TGCGCCAGCAGCTTGGGCAGGGCTAGAAACATTCAGTACTTC. This codes for CASSLGRARNIQYF.

As concerns this clone: A read error may produce the germline difference seen at one junction end. The rearrangement uses TRBV23-1 and TRBJ2-4; D perhaps matches TRBD1 (5 bases). TRBV23-1 is filed as an ORF, its function uncertain. The CDR3 is 12 amino acids. CDR3 DNA sequence: TGCGCCAGCAGTCAATCTTACAGGTACGAACTCTTC. Translated: CASSQSYRYELF.

The gene calls are TRBV27 and TRBJ2-1; D unclear. The germline V and J ends were trimmed by 3 bases and 0 bases, with 6 bases remaining between them. CDR3 length equals 14 residues. The V gene's germline CDR1 is MNHEY and CDR2 SMNVEV (reference sequence). CDR3 protein: CASSFTSSYNEQFF. In DNA, the CDR3 is TGTGCCAGCAGTTTCACGAGCTCCTACAATGAGCAGTTCTTC.

The chain uses TRBV2 and TRBJ2-7; 11 bases match TRBD2. V was clipped by 2 bases and J by 5 bases; unmatched bases: 17. CDR1 and CDR2 from the germline V gene are SNHLY and FYNNEI. The CDR3 contains 19 residues. The CDR3 nucleotides are TGTGCCAGCAGTGAATTCTCTAGCGGGGGGCTAGAGGGACTCAACGAGCAGTACTTC. It codes for CASSEFSSGGLEGLNEQYF.

The V and J genes are TRBV29-1 and TRBJ1-2; D not certain. Deletions cut 5 bases from V and 0 bases from J, with 7 bases between. Germline CDR1 SQVTM, CDR2 ANQGSEA. This CDR3 spans 12 amino acids. The CDR3 protein is CSVLFANYGYTF. For the CDR3, the DNA is TGCAGCGTTTTATTTGCTAACTATGGCTACACCTTC.

The CDR3 here is CASSNAGRSTGELFF. The CDR3 DNA is TGTGCCAGCAGCAACGCGGGCAGATCCACCGGGGAGCTGTTTTTT. The chain has TRBV27 and TRBJ2-2; a weak D match, TRBD2 (5 bases). The CDR3 loop spans 15 amino acids. Germline assignment: CDR1 MNHEY and CDR2 SMNVEV (reference sequence). V was shortened by 6 bases and J by 4 bases, with 15 bases between the two germline ends.

The V call is TRBV20-1, the J call TRBJ2-5, with 15 bases identical to TRBD2. From germline, CDR1 is DFQATT and CDR2 SNEGSKA (reference sequence). CDR3 length: 15 amino acids. The ends lost 3 bases at V and 5 bases at J; junction bases unmatched: 4. CDR3 sequence reads: CSASGTSGRIETQYF. The CDR3 DNA reads as TGCAGTGCTAGTGGGACTAGCGGGAGGATTGAGACCCAGTACTTC.

J is TRBJ2-7 and V is TRBV29-1; weak D call: TRBD1 (6 bases). Germline V gives CDR1 SQVTM, CDR2 ANQGSEA. The CDR3 extends over 14 amino acids. V lost 6 bases, J lost 7 bases, and 22 bases lay in between. CDR3 bases: TGCAGCGTCGTGGGGGACCGCCCTAGGGGGGAGCAGTACTTC. Protein sequence: CSVVGDRPRGEQYF.

This chain uses TRBV7-8 with TRBJ2-1; D is undetermined. Germline CDR1 SGHVS, CDR2 FQNEAQ. V was pared by 7 bases and J by 0 bases, with 10 bases between. This CDR3 is built from 14 residues. CDR3 protein: CASTSHYSYNEQFF. CDR3 in DNA: TGTGCCAGCACCAGTCATTACTCCTACAATGAGCAGTTCTTC.

This clone was observed a single time. The rearrangement joins TRBV7-9 to TRBJ1-4, with D possibly matching TRBD1 (6 bases). The CDR3 length is 16 residues. CDR1 SEHNR and CDR2 FQNEAQ come from the germline V gene (reference sequence). Trimming left V 5 bases short and J 5 bases short, with 18 bases between. CDR3 region: CASSPNRGAGNEKLFF. The CDR3 DNA reads as TGTGCCAGCAGCCCAAACCGGGGGGCAGGGAATGAAAAACTGTTTTTT.

The chain couples TRBV4-3 to TRBJ2-3; 7 nucleotides agree with TRBD2. Germline CDR1 and CDR2: LGHNA and YSLEER. This CDR3 spans 15 amino acids. Trimming at V came to 0 bases and at J to 2 bases, leaving 2 bases not matched to a gene. CDR3 DNA: TGCGCCAGCAGCCAAGACGCGGGGGACACAGATACGCAGTATTTT. Translation gives CASSQDAGDTDTQYF.

This clone was detected a few times. This chain links TRBV9 with TRBJ1-4; a weak D match, TRBD1 (6 bases). CDR3 length: 13 residues. V lost 6 bases and J lost 10, with 16 bases in between. From germline, CDR1 is SGDLS and CDR2 YYNGEE. The CDR3, as DNA: TGTGCCAGCACTCAGGGGAACATAGGAAAACTGTTTTTT. It yields the protein CASTQGNIGKLFF.

This clone was found a few times. J is TRBJ2-5 and V is TRBV4-2, with 7 bases matching TRBD1. The CDR3 sequence is 15 residues long. The junction had 4 bases not matched to a gene; V was cut back by 2 bases and J by 1 base. Germline V gene lookup returns CDR1 LGHNA and CDR2 YNFKEQ. CDR3 bases: TGTGCCAGCAGCCAACCCGGGACAGCCCAAGAGACCCAGTACTTC. Its protein is CASSQPGTAQETQYF.

The rearrangement uses TRBV18 and TRBJ1-4, with D perhaps matching TRBD1 (6 bases). Germline V gene data show CDR1 as KGHSH and CDR2 as LQKENI. The CDR3 consists of 15 residues. Between the trimmed V and J ends, which lost 4 bases and 0 bases, there was a span of 9 bases. Written as DNA, the CDR3 is TGTGCCAGCTCACAACCAGGGGCAACTAATGAAAAACTGTTTTTT. It encodes CASSQPGATNEKLFF.

The chain has TRBV3-1 (or the pseudogene TRBV3-2) and TRBJ2-1, with D perhaps matching TRBD2 (6 bases). Trimming took 4 bases from V and 6 from J, leaving 19 bases between them. The CDR3 is 16 amino acids. Per the germline V gene, CDR1 is LGHDT and CDR2 is YNNKEL (reference sequence). The CDR3 region has the DNA TGTGCCAGCAGCCCCCTCCTCGGAGGGAGAGGCAATGAGCAGTTCTTC. Its protein is CASSPLLGGRGNEQFF.

The chain couples TRBV7-3 to TRBJ2-1; 11 bases fit TRBD2. Losses at the gene ends were 1 base for V and 8 bases for J; bases not matched to a gene: 4. This CDR3 contains 15 residues. Looked up from germline, CDR1 is SGHTA and CDR2 is FQGTGA. CDR3: CASSLSSGRVDEQFF. The CDR3 coding sequence is TGTGCCAGCAGCTTAAGTAGCGGGAGGGTCGATGAGCAGTTCTTC.

V gene TRBV12-5 combines with J gene TRBJ1-4; tentative D call: TRBD1 (5 bases). The germline V gene encodes CDR1 LGHNT and CDR2 FRNRAP. The CDR3 is 15 residues long. The V and J ends lost 3 bases and 4 bases respectively, with 12 bases between them. Written as DNA, the CDR3 is TGTGCTAGTGGTTTCACCCCAGGGATTAATGAAAAACTGTTTTTT. This encodes CASGFTPGINEKLFF. Complete variable domain (other parts from reference TRBV12-5 and TRBJ1-4): DARVTQTPRHKVTEMGQEVTMRCQPILGHNTVFWYRQTMMQGLELLAYFRNRAPLDDSGMPKDRFSAEMPDATLATLKIQPSEPRDSAVYFCASGFTPGINEKLFFGSGTQLSVL.

This chain links TRBV7-7 with TRBJ2-5; no clear D gene. CDR3 size: 13 residues. V was clipped by 5 bases and J by 4 bases, with 11 bases between them. Germline V CDR1 and CDR2: SSHAT, FNYEAQ (reference sequence). The CDR3 DNA reads TGTGCCAGCAGCGTTAACCTAGGAGAGACCCAGTACTTC. This translates into CASSVNLGETQYF. Full variable domain (remainder filled in from reference TRBV7-7 and TRBJ2-5): GAGVSQSPRYKVTKRGQDVTLRCDPISSHATLYWYQQALGQGPEFLTYFNYEAQPDKSGLPSDRFSAERPEGSISTLTIQRTEQRDSAMYRCASSVNLGETQYFGPGTRLLVL.

The chain is built from TRBV4-3 and TRBJ1-3; TRBD1 agrees at 8 bases. CDR1 is LGHNA, CDR2 YSLEER, per germline. The trim removed 8 bases at V and 0 bases at J, leaving 9 bases unmatched. CDR3 length: 16 residues. The chain's CDR3 is CASRRTGSSSGNTIYF. The CDR3 DNA reads as TGCGCCAGCCGAAGGACAGGGTCGTCCTCTGGAAACACCATATATTTT.

The rearrangement uses TRBV7-9 and TRBJ1-4; 7 nucleotides agree with TRBD1. The V gene's germline CDR1 is SEHNR and CDR2 FQNEAQ (reference sequence). Trimming removed 6 bases from V and 6 bases from J; junction bases left unmatched: 7. The CDR3 length is 14 residues. The CDR3 sequence: CASSPPGGYEKLFF. For the CDR3, the DNA is TGTGCCAGCAGTCCCCCAGGGGGGTATGAAAAACTGTTTTTT.

The J gene is TRBJ2-1, the V gene TRBV28; 8 nucleotides line up with TRBD2. V dropped 2 bases and J dropped 8; count of bases not matched to a gene: 11. This CDR3 region has 16 residues. Germline values: CDR1 MDHEN, CDR2 SYDVKM. The CDR3 region is CASSLRVGRAIDEQFF. The CDR3 DNA reads TGTGCCAGCAGTTTACGCGTCGGGAGGGCCATCGATGAGCAGTTCTTC.

V gene TRBV18 combines with J gene TRBJ2-7, with a weak D call TRBD1 (6 bases). The CDR3 extends over 14 amino acids. Germline V gene lookup returns CDR1 KGHSH and CDR2 LQKENI. Deletions cut 6 bases from V and 4 bases from J, with 16 bases between. The CDR3 loop is CASSRTGIVYEQYF. As DNA, the CDR3 is TGTGCCAGCTCGAGAACAGGGATAGTTTACGAGCAGTACTTC.

The V and J genes are TRBV7-8 and TRBJ2-7, with 9 positions matching TRBD2. The V gene's germline CDR1 is SGHVS and CDR2 FQNEAQ. The junction had 13 bases not matched to a gene; V was cut back by 1 base and J by 9 bases. The CDR3 runs 16 residues. CDR3 region: CASSLDLALAGASQYF. In nucleotides, the CDR3 is TGTGCCAGCAGCTTAGATCTGGCGTTAGCGGGAGCATCGCAGTACTTC.

This clone was seen a few times. This CDR3 reads CASSSLGGAGDTQYF. CDR3 sequence (DNA): TGTGCCAGCAGCTCATTGGGGGGGGCCGGTGATACGCAGTATTTT. This rearrangement joins TRBV7-2 to TRBJ2-3; TRBD2 is a possible D gene (7 bases). The CDR3 is made up of 15 amino acids. Germline values: CDR1 SGHTA, CDR2 FQGNSA. The ends were cut back, 4 bases at V and 6 bases at J, with 17 bases in the middle.

This clone was detected only once. The chain combines TRBV28 with TRBJ2-7, with D possibly being TRBD2 (6 bases). The V gene's germline CDR1 is MDHEN and CDR2 SYDVKM. CDR3 length equals 13 residues. The V end was cut by 6 bases, the J end by 3 bases, with 12 bases between. CDR3 nucleotides: TGTGCCAGCAGGGTGGGGGGTAGCTACGAGCAGTACTTC. As protein: CASRVGGSYEQYF.

The chain has TRBV24-1 and TRBJ1-5, with a weak D call TRBD1 (5 bases). This CDR3 spans 20 amino acids. Germline V gives CDR1 KGHDR, CDR2 SFDVKD. Trimming took off 0 bases at V and 5 bases at J, with 25 bases between the two ends. CDR3: CATSDLKHPPGSGDDQPQHF. The CDR3 bases are TGTGCCACCAGTGATTTGAAACACCCTCCAGGGTCGGGCGATGATCAGCCCCAGCATTTT.

The genes are TRBV7-5 and TRBJ2-4; TRBD2, as called in the table, went unchecked against the DNA. TRBV7-5 is a recognized pseudogene. The CDR3 is 20 amino acids. The CDR3: CVRRLTGEAGGLLAKNIQYF. In DNA, the CDR3 is TGTGTCAGAAGACTAACCGGTGAAGCGGGGGGGCTACTAGCCAAAAACATTCAGTACTTC.